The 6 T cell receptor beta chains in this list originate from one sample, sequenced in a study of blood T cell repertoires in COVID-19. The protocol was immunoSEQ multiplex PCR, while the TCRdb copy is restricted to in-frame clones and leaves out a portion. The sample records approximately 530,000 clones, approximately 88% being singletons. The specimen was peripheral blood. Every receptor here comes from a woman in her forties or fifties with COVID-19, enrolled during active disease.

The CDR3 DNA reads as TGTGCCAGCAGTTTTAGCGGGCAGGTTCGGTCTTTCTTT. Translating it yields CASSFSGQVRSFF. This chain links TRBV27 with TRBJ1-1, with D hard to call. CDR3 length: 13 residues. V was pared by 3 bases and J by 12 bases, with 17 bases between. The germline V gene has CDR1 MNHEY and CDR2 SMNVEV (reference sequence).

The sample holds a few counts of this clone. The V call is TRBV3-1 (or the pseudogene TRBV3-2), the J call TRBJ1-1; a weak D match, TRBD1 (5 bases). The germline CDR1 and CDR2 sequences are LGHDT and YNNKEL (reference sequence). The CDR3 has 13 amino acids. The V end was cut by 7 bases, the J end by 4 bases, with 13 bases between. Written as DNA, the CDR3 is TGTGCCAGCATCCCGGGGAGGGGCACTGAAGCTTTCTTT. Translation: CASIPGRGTEAFF.

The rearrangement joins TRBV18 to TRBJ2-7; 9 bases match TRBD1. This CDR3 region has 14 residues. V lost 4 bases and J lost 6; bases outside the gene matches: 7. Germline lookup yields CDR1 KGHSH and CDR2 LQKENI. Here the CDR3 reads CASSRQQGAGEQYF. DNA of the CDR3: TGTGCCAGCTCACGACAACAGGGGGCGGGCGAGCAGTACTTC.

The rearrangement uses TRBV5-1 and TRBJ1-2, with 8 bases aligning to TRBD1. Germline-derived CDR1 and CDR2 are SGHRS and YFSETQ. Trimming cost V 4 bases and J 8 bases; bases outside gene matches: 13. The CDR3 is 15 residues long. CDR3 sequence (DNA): TGCGCCAGCAGCGCGGGGCCTGGACAGGGCGGAGGCTACACCTTC. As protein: CASSAGPGQGGGYTF. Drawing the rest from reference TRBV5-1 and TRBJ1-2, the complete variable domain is KAGVTQTPRYLIKTRGQQVTLSCSPISGHRSVSWYQQTPGQGLQFLFEYFSETQRNKGNFPGRFSGRQFSNSRSEMNVSTLELGDSALYLCASSAGPGQGGGYTFGSGTRLTVV.

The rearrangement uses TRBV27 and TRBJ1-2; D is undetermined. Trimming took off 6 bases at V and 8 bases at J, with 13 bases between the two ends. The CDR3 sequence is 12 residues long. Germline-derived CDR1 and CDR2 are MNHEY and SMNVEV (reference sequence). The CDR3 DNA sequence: TGTGCCAGCAGCTCCGGCGGCGTGGGCTACACCTTC. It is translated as CASSSGGVGYTF.

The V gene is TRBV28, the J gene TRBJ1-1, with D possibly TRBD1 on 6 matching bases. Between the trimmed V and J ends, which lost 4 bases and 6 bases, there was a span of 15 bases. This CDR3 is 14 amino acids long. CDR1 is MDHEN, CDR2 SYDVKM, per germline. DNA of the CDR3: TGTGCCAGCAGTTCCTACAGGGCGAGGGCTGAAGCTTTCTTT. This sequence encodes CASSSYRARAEAFF.